One sample yielded the 30 T cell receptor beta chains listed below, sequenced in a study of CD8 T cells in ankylosing spondylitis. TCRdb independently ran MiXCR on the 5' RACE reads; one entry per CDR3 protein. This table holds 200,000 to 250,000 distinct CDR3 sequences, around 24% found once. Sequencing input: blood, either unsorted or a sorted T cell fraction (not recorded which). The origin of the receptors is a male donor with ankylosing spondylitis or in good health (not recorded which).

The CDR3 DNA reads TGTGCCAGCAGCTTGGAGGACAGGGTCAACGAGCAGTACTTC. As protein: CASSLEDRVNEQYF. This rearrangement joins TRBV7-6 to TRBJ2-7; 8 nucleotides line up with TRBD1. J was trimmed by 5 bases and V by 3 bases; bases with no gene match: 6. The CDR3 spans 14 residues. Germline V gene sequence: CDR1 SGHVS, CDR2 FNYEAQ.

This clonotype has at least ten counts. This rearrangement joins TRBV12-3 or TRBV12-4 to TRBJ2-1, with 8 bases identical to TRBD2. V lost 6 bases to trimming and J lost 6 bases; unmatched junction nucleotides: 10. The CDR3 covers 15 residues. The CDR3 loop reads CASREGLEMPNEQFF. CDR3 DNA sequence: TGTGCCAGCAGAGAGGGACTAGAAATGCCCAATGAGCAGTTCTTC.

This clonotype was detected ten times or more. The J gene is TRBJ2-6, the V gene TRBV4-3, with a weak D call TRBD2 (6 bases). CDR3 length: 17 residues. Looked up from germline, CDR1 is LGHNA and CDR2 is YSLEER. The V gene lost 0 bases and the J gene lost 1 base, with 10 bases spanning the gap. As DNA, the CDR3 is TGCGCCAGCAGCCAAGATGTCGGGGGTTCTGGGGCCAACGTCCTGACTTTC. This translates into CASSQDVGGSGANVLTF.

This chain uses TRBV5-1 with TRBJ2-7; D uncertain. Germline-derived CDR1 and CDR2 are SGHRS and YFSETQ. The length of the CDR3 is 14 residues. Trimming removed 1 base from V and 1 base from J, with 9 bases in between. CDR3 residues: CASSLLVGSYEQYF. The DNA for the CDR3 is TGCGCCAGCAGCTTGCTCGTGGGATCCTACGAGCAGTACTTC.

The chain recombines TRBV7-4 with TRBJ2-7; 9 positions agree with TRBD2. CDR3 size: 19 residues. Germline lookup yields CDR1 SGHVT and CDR2 SQSDAQ. V was pared by 10 bases and J by 1 base, with 23 bases of the junction left unmatched. CDR3 coding DNA: TGTGCCACCTCCAAGCGGGGGGCGGGCATGGGTCGAGAGTCCTACGAGCAGTACTTC. It translates to CATSKRGAGMGRESYEQYF. The full variable domain, with the rest looked up from reference TRBV7-4 and TRBJ2-7, is GAGVSQSPRYKVAKRGRDVALRCDSISGHVTLYWYRQTLGQGSEVLTYSQSDAQRDKSGRPSGRFSAERPERSVSTLKIQRTEQGDSAVYLCATSKRGAGMGRESYEQYFGPGTRLTVT.

This clonotype was counted at least ten times. V is TRBV29-1 and J is TRBJ2-7; 8 bases map to TRBD1. Trimming took 4 bases from V and 5 from J; bases not matched to a gene: 7. Germline CDR1 is SQVTM and CDR2 is ANQGSEA. The CDR3 is 13 amino acids. In nucleotides, the CDR3 is TGCAGCGTTGCGTCCAGGGGGCTGAACGAGCAGTACTTC. Its translation: CSVASRGLNEQYF.

This clonotype was recorded many times. The chain employs TRBV7-3 and TRBJ1-6; possible D gene TRBD1, 6 bases. CDR1 and CDR2 (germline): SGHTA, FQGTGA. V dropped 5 bases and J dropped 6 bases, with 11 bases sitting between them. The CDR3 is 14 amino acids. CDR3 sequence: CASSPGQLNSPLHF. CDR3 DNA sequence: TGTGCCAGCAGCCCCGGACAGCTTAATTCACCCCTCCACTTT.

This clonotype was recorded a few times. This sequence joins TRBV20-1 and TRBJ2-7, with D perhaps matching TRBD2 (5 bases). Germline assignment: CDR1 DFQATT and CDR2 SNEGSKA (reference sequence). CDR3 length: 12 amino acids. V dropped 3 bases and J dropped 7 bases, with 13 bases sitting between them. The chain's CDR3 is CSASKSGMEQYF. The CDR3 bases are TGCAGTGCTAGTAAGTCGGGGATGGAGCAGTACTTC.

This clonotype appeared many times. V and J are TRBV12-3 or TRBV12-4 and TRBJ1-1; 9 bases are shared with TRBD1. The CDR3 length is 15 residues. J lost 1 base, V lost 6 bases, and 6 bases had no gene match. CDR3 DNA: TGTGCCAGCAGGCGGGGGACAGGGTGGAACACTGAAGCTTTCTTT. Protein: CASRRGTGWNTEAFF.

V and J are TRBV7-9 and TRBJ2-7; D is perhaps TRBD1 (6 bases). The germline gives CDR1 SEHNR, CDR2 FQNEAQ (reference sequence). The CDR3 has 14 residues. Trimming stripped 2 bases from V and 5 bases from J, with 13 bases between. CDR3 sequence: CASSLNAGDNEQYF. CDR3 nucleotides: TGTGCCAGCAGCTTAAATGCAGGGGACAACGAGCAGTACTTC.

Many counts were recorded for this clonotype. The chain joins TRBV7-2 to TRBJ2-6; 7 bases fit TRBD1. The CDR3 contains 17 residues. Germline loops: CDR1 SGHTA, CDR2 FQGNSA. V was clipped by 3 bases and J by 1 base; unmatched bases: 6. In DNA form, the CDR3 reads TGTGCCAGCAGCTTGCGACAGGGAAGGTCTGGGGCCAACGTCCTGACTTTC. This codes for CASSLRQGRSGANVLTF.

This chain joins TRBV6-2 or TRBV6-3 and TRBJ1-5, with 10 bases that match TRBD1. V shed 6 bases and J 6 bases; nucleotides not matched to a gene: 11. This CDR3 has 16 amino acids. Germline assignment: CDR1 MNHEY and CDR2 SVGEGT. This chain's CDR3 is CASSTRDRGGGQPQHF. CDR3 nucleotide sequence: TGTGCCAGCAGCACCCGGGACAGGGGTGGGGGTCAGCCCCAGCATTTT.

The chain recombines TRBV29-1 with TRBJ1-5; 8 nucleotides align to TRBD1. The CDR3 runs to 16 residues. V was clipped by 0 bases and J by 3 bases; unmatched bases: 7. Germline CDR1 is SQVTM and CDR2 is ANQGSEA. The CDR3 sequence: CSVEEGRTGHNQPQHF. The CDR3 coding sequence is TGCAGCGTTGAAGAAGGGAGGACAGGGCACAATCAGCCCCAGCATTTT.

This clonotype was observed a handful of times. J is TRBJ2-1 and V is TRBV20-1; TRBD2 matches at 7 bases. Germline V gives CDR1 DFQATT, CDR2 SNEGSKA (reference sequence). The V segment lost 1 base and the J segment 5 bases; nucleotides outside the gene matches: 5. The CDR3 covers 14 residues. The CDR3 is CSARVALANNEQFF. CDR3 nucleotides: TGCAGTGCTAGAGTTGCACTAGCGAACAATGAGCAGTTCTTC.

The table lists this clonotype with a count of one. The chain links TRBV29-1 to TRBJ2-1, with 11 bases identical to TRBD2. CDR1 SQVTM and CDR2 ANQGSEA come from the germline V gene. After removal of 1 base from V and 9 bases from J, the junction contained 2 bases not matched to a gene. The length of the CDR3 is 13 residues. CDR3 sequence reads: CSVEGLAGIEQFF. CDR3 coding DNA: TGCAGCGTTGAAGGACTAGCGGGAATTGAGCAGTTCTTC.

This clonotype occurred many times. The V gene is TRBV5-1, the J gene TRBJ1-1, with D tentatively TRBD1 (5 bases). This CDR3 contains 11 residues. V lost 6 bases to trimming and J lost 5 bases, with 8 bases between them. Germline CDR1 is SGHRS and CDR2 is YFSETQ. CDR3 sequence: CASTGGTEAFF. CDR3 nucleotide sequence: TGCGCCAGCACCGGGGGTACTGAAGCTTTCTTT.

The chain joins TRBV13 to TRBJ2-2, with 7 bases that match TRBD1. The CDR3 runs 17 residues. CDR1 and CDR2 from the germline V gene are PRHDT and FYEKMQ (reference sequence). The ends lost 6 bases at V and 2 bases at J; junction bases unmatched: 12. CDR3 protein: CASSRDRDFFNTGELFF. In DNA form, the CDR3 reads TGTGCCAGCAGTCGAGACAGGGATTTTTTCAACACCGGGGAGCTGTTTTTT.

V is TRBV5-1 and J is TRBJ2-7; TRBD2 might be the D (6 bases). Germline CDR1 reads SGHRS; CDR2 reads YFSETQ. CDR3 length: 14 residues. V shed 3 bases and J shed 2 bases, with 12 bases lying between them. The CDR3, as DNA: TGCGCCAGCAGCTCGGGGGACGGCCCCTACGAGCAGTACTTC. Translating gives CASSSGDGPYEQYF. The full variable domain, its missing parts supplied by reference TRBV5-1 and TRBJ2-7, is KAGVTQTPRYLIKTRGQQVTLSCSPISGHRSVSWYQQTPGQGLQFLFEYFSETQRNKGNFPGRFSGRQFSNSRSEMNVSTLELGDSALYLCASSSGDGPYEQYFGPGTRLTVT.

The DNA of the CDR3 is TGTGCCAGCAGTGAACTCAGGGTCCCGGTCGATGAGCAGTTCTTC. Protein product: CASSELRVPVDEQFF. This rearrangement joins TRBV25-1 to TRBJ2-1; D is possibly TRBD1 (5 bases). The CDR3 sequence is 15 residues long. Trimming took 2 bases from V and 8 from J, leaving 16 bases between them. The germline V gene has CDR1 MGHDK and CDR2 SYGVNS.

This clonotype has ten or more counts. The genes are TRBV27 and TRBJ2-3; 11 bases fit TRBD1. Germline-derived CDR1 and CDR2 are MNHEY and SMNVEV (reference sequence). J gave up 6 bases and V 6 bases, and 5 bases lay outside the gene matches. The CDR3 consists of 14 residues. The DNA of the CDR3 is TGTGCCAGCAGAGGGGACAGGGGGTATGATACGCAGTATTTT. Its protein product is CASRGDRGYDTQYF.

This clonotype has a count of ten or more. This chain uses TRBV28 with TRBJ1-6; D is unresolved. The CDR3 runs 12 residues. The germline V and J ends were trimmed by 4 bases and 8 bases, with 6 bases remaining between them. CDR1 is MDHEN, CDR2 SYDVKM, per germline. The CDR3 nucleotides are TGTGCCAGCAGTTCCGGGGATTCACCCCTCCACTTT. Protein sequence: CASSSGDSPLHF.

This clonotype was observed many times. V gene TRBV6-1 combines with J gene TRBJ1-1; D remains unclear. Trimming shortened V by 7 bases and J by 4 bases, and 13 bases separated the two germline ends. CDR3 length equals 13 residues. CDR1 is MNHNS and CDR2 is SASEGT in the germline V gene. CDR3 bases: TGTGCCAGCAAGCCCCGCAGGTTCACTGAAGCTTTCTTT. Translated, it gives CASKPRRFTEAFF.

The chain links TRBV20-1 to TRBJ2-5; 15 bases align to TRBD2. The CDR3 is made up of 16 amino acids. Trimming at V came to 6 bases and at J to 5 bases, leaving 10 bases not matched to a gene. Germline CDR1 is DFQATT and CDR2 is SNEGSKA (reference sequence). The CDR3 sequence is CSAHGLAGGTSETQYF. CDR3 sequence (DNA): TGCAGTGCGCACGGACTAGCGGGAGGGACCTCCGAGACCCAGTACTTC.

This chain links TRBV20-1 with TRBJ2-5; TRBD1 matches at 9 bases. CDR1 DFQATT and CDR2 SNEGSKA come from the germline V gene (reference sequence). Germline trimming cut 0 bases from V and 5 bases from J; bases unmatched to any gene: 10. The CDR3 consists of 16 residues. This CDR3 reads CSARDYQGQGGETQYF. DNA of the CDR3: TGCAGTGCTAGAGATTACCAGGGACAGGGAGGGGAGACCCAGTACTTC.

This clonotype was found many times. The V gene is TRBV11-2, the J gene TRBJ1-1; D gene uncertain. Germline loops: CDR1 SGHAT, CDR2 FQNNGV. V was cut by 1 base and J by 11 bases, with 20 bases left in between. The CDR3 loop spans 15 amino acids. CDR3 protein: CASSLGSTELLRAFF. CDR3 bases: TGTGCCAGCAGCTTAGGCAGCACGGAATTACTGAGGGCTTTCTTT.

The chain is built from TRBV5-1 and TRBJ1-2; TRBD1 agrees at 9 bases. Germline CDR1 reads SGHRS; CDR2 reads YFSETQ. The CDR3 runs 14 residues. V lost 6 bases to trimming and J lost 2 bases; unmatched junction nucleotides: 5. The CDR3 sequence is CASTGTGPNYGYTF. The CDR3 nucleotides read TGCGCCAGCACTGGGACAGGGCCAAACTATGGCTACACCTTC.

This clonotype was detected many times. The rearrangement links TRBV25-1 to TRBJ2-7; 10 bases map to TRBD2. CDR3 size: 14 residues. Germline CDR1 is MGHDK and CDR2 is SYGVNS. With V trimmed by 9 bases and J by 0 bases, 5 bases remained unmatched. CDR3 loop: CASETSGTSYEQYF. CDR3 coding DNA: TGTGCCAGTGAAACTAGCGGGACCTCCTACGAGCAGTACTTC.

This rearrangement joins TRBV5-1 to TRBJ1-5; tentative D call: TRBD1 (6 bases). The CDR3 loop spans 15 amino acids. CDR1 and CDR2 (germline): SGHRS, YFSETQ. V was shortened by 0 bases and J by 3 bases, with 10 bases between the two germline ends. In DNA, the CDR3 is TGCGCCAGCAGCTTGGAAACAGGGCTCAATCAGCCCCAGCATTTT. It codes for CASSLETGLNQPQHF. Full variable domain (outside the CDR3, taken from reference TRBV5-1 and TRBJ1-5): KAGVTQTPRYLIKTRGQQVTLSCSPISGHRSVSWYQQTPGQGLQFLFEYFSETQRNKGNFPGRFSGRQFSNSRSEMNVSTLELGDSALYLCASSLETGLNQPQHFGDGTRLSIL.

Note on this clonotype: One base away lies a much larger clone, so this may be a sequencing read error. V is TRBV20-1 and J is TRBJ1-4; D unresolved. CDR1 and CDR2 (germline): DFQATT, SNEGSKA (reference sequence). CDR3 length: 13 amino acids. Deletions cut 1 base from V and 4 bases from J, with 7 bases between. DNA of the CDR3: TGCAGTGCTAGAGCAAAGAGTAATGAAAAACTGTTTTTT. It translates to CSARAKSNEKLFF.

This clonotype was counted ten times or more. The rearrangement uses TRBV10-2 and TRBJ2-7, with 9 positions matching TRBD2. The trim removed 4 bases at V and 4 bases at J, leaving 8 bases unmatched. CDR1 is WSHSY and CDR2 is SAAADI in the germline V gene. This CDR3 is built from 15 residues. CDR3 amino acids: CASSVEAGGPYEQYF. CDR3 DNA: TGCGCCAGCAGTGTGGAGGCGGGAGGGCCTTACGAGCAGTACTTC.